This entry describes one T cell receptor (beta chain). Its cognate antigen is unknown. A read error may account for a junction end that differs from germline. The data are from a study of Ad26.COV2.S vaccination and SARS-CoV-2 variants. Study-level results: Assessments of TCR breadth and depth may have underestimated the total T cell responses.

Assay: immunoSEQ multiplex PCR; the TCRdb copy retains only in-frame clones and omits some. The sample contains around 300,000 clones, about 88% of which appear only once. Germline CDR1 reads LGHNA; CDR2 reads YSLEER. The CDR3 sequence is 15 residues long. The sample's treatment: roughly 20 received Ad26.COV2.S at low or high dose, single or two shots; roughly 5 received placebo; per-sample allocation not given. All samples were drawn on day 63, counting from the first vaccine or placebo injection. The gene calls are TRBV4-3 and TRBJ1-3, with 10 bases matching TRBD1. This material consisted of peripheral blood, taken in a trial of Ad26.COV2.S vaccine versus placebo. The clonotype comes from a person aged 18-60 years who received the Ad26.COV2.S COVID-19 vaccine or a placebo. DNA of the CDR3: TGCGCCAGCAGCGAAGACAGGGGGCTCGGAAACACCATATATTTT. Residues: CASSEDRGLGNTIYF.